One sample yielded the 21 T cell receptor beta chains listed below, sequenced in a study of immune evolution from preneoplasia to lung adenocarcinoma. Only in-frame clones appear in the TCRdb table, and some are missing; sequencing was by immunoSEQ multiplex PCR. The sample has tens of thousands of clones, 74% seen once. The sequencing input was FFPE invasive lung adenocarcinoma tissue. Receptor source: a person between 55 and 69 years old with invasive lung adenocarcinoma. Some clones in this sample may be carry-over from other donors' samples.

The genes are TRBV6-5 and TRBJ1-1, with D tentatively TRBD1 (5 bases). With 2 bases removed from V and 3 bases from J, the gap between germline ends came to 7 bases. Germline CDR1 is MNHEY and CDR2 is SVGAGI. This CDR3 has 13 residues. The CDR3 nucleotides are TGTGCCAGCAGTTACACAGGAGACACTGAAGCTTTCTTT. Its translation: CASSYTGDTEAFF.

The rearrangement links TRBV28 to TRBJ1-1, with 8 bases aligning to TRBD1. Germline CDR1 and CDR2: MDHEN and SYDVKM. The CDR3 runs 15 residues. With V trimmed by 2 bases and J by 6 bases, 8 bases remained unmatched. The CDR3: CASSLQTGAVSEAFF. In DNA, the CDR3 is TGTGCCAGCAGTTTACAGACAGGGGCCGTTTCTGAAGCTTTCTTT.

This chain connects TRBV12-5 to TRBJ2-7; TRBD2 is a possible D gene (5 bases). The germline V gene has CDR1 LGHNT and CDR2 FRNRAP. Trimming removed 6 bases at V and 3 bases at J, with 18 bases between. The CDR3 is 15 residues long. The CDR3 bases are TGTGCTAGTGGCCGCCCCGTGAGGGAAAACTACGAGCAGTACTTC. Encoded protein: CASGRPVRENYEQYF.

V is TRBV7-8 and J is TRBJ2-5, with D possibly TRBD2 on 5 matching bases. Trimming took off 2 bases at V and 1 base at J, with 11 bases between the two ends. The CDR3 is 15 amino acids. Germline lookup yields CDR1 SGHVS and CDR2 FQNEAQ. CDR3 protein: CASSLHAGIQETQYF. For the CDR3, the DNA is TGTGCCAGCAGCTTACACGCCGGGATCCAAGAGACCCAGTACTTC.

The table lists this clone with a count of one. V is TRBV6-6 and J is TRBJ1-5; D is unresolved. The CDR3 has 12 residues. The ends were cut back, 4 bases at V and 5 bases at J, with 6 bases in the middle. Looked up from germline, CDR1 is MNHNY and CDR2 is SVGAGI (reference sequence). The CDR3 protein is CASSSDYQPQHF. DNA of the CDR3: TGTGCCAGCAGTTCTGATTATCAGCCCCAGCATTTT.

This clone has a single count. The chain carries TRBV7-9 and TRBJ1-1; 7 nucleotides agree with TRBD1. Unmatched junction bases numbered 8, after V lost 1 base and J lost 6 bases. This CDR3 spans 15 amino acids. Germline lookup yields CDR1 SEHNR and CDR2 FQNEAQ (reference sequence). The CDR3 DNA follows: TGTGCCAGCAGCTTAGGGGGACAGCTAAGCCCTGAAGCTTTCTTT. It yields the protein CASSLGGQLSPEAFF. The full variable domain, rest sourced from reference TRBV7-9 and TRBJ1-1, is DTGVSQNPRHKITKRGQNVTFRCDPISEHNRLYWYRQTLGQGPEFLTYFQNEAQLEKSRLLSDRFSAERPKGSFSTLEIQRTEQGDSAMYLCASSLGGQLSPEAFFGQGTRLTVV.

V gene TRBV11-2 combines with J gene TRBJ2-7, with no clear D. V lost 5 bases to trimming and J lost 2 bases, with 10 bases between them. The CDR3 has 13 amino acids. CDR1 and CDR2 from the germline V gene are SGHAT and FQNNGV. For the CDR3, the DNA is TGTGCCAGCAGCCCCCAAGGCCCCTACGAGCAGTACTTC. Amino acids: CASSPQGPYEQYF.

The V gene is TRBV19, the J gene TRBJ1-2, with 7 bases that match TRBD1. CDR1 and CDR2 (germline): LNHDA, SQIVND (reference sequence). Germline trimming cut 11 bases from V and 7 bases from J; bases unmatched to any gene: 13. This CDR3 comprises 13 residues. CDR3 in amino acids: CAAGGDSGRGYTF. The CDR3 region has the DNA TGTGCCGCGGGGGGGGACAGTGGTCGTGGCTACACCTTC.

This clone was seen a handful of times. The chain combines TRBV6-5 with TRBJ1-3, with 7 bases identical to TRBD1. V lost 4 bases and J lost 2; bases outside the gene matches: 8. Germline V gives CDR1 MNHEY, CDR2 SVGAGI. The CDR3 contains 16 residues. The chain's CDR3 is CASSWRQGGTGNTIYF. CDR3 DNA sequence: TGTGCCAGCAGTTGGAGACAGGGAGGAACTGGAAACACCATATATTTT.

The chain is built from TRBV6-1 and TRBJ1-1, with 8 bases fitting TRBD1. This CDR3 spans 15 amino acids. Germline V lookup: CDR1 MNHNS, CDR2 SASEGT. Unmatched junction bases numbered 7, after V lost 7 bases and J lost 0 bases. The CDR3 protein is CASIRDRPMNTEAFF. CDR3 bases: TGTGCCAGCATCCGGGACAGGCCGATGAACACTGAAGCTTTCTTT.

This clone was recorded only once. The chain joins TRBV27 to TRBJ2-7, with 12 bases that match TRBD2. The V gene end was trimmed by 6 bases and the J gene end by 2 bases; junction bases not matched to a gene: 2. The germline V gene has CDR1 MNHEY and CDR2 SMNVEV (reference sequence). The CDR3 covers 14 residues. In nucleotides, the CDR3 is TGTGCCAGCAGACGGACTAGCGGGGCCTACGAGCAGTACTTC. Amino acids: CASRRTSGAYEQYF.

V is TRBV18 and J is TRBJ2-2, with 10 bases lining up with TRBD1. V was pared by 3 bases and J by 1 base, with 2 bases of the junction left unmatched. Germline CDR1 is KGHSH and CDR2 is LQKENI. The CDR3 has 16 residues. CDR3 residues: CASSPGTGENTGELFF. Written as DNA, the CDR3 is TGTGCCAGCTCACCCGGGACAGGGGAGAACACCGGGGAGCTGTTTTTT.

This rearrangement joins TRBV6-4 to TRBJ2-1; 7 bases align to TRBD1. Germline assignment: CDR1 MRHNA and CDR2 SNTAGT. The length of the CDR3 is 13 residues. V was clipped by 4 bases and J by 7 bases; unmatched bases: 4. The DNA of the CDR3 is TGTGCCAGCAGTGCCAAACAGGGGAATGAGCAGTTCTTC. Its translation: CASSAKQGNEQFF.

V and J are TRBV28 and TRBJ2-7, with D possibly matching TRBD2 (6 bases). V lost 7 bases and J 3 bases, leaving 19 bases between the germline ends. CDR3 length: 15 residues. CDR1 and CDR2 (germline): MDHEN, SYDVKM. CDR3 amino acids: CASTPGAGGIYEQYF. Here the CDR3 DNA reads TGTGCCAGCACCCCCGGGGCAGGCGGGATCTACGAGCAGTACTTC.

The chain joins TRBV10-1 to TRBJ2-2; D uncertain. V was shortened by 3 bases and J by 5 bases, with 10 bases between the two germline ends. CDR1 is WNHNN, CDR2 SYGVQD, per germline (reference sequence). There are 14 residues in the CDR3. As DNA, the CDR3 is TGCGCCAGCAGTGAATCTACAAGGACCGGGGAGCTGTTTTTT. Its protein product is CASSESTRTGELFF.

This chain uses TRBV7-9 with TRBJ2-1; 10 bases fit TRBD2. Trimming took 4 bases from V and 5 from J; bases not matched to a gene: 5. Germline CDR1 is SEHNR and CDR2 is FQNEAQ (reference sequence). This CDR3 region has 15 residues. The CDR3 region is CASSSHGLADNEQFF. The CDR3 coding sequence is TGTGCCAGCAGCTCCCACGGACTAGCGGACAATGAGCAGTTCTTC.

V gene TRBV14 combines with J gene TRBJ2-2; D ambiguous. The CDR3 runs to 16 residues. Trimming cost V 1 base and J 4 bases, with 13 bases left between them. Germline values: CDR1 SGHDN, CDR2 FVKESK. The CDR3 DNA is TGTGCCAGCAGCCAAGGGAGAGTGGTCGTCACCGGGGAGCTGTTTTTT. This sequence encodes CASSQGRVVVTGELFF.

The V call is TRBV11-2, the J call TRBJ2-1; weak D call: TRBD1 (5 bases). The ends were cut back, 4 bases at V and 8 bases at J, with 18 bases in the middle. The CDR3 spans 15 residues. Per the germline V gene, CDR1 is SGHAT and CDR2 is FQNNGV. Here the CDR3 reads CASSSTSRVRDEQFF. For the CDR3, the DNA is TGTGCCAGCAGCTCGACCAGCAGGGTTAGAGATGAGCAGTTCTTC.

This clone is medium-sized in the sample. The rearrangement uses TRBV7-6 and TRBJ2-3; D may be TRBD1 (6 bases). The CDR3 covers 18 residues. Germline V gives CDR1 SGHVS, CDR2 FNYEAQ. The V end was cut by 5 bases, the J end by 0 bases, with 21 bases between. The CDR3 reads CASSDPSRGGHSTDTQYF. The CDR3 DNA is TGTGCCAGCAGCGACCCATCCAGGGGCGGACATAGCACAGATACGCAGTATTTT.

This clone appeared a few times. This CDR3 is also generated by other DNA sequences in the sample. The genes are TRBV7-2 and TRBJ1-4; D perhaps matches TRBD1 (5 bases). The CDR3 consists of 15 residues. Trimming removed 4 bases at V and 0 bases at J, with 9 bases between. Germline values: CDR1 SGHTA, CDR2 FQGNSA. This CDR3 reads CASSSTGTTNEKLFF. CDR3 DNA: TGTGCCAGCAGCTCTACAGGAACAACTAATGAAAAACTGTTTTTT.

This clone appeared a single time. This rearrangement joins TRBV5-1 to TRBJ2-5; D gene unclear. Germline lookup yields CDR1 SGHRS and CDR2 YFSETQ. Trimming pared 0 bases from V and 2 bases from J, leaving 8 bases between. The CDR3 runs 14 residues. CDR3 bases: TGCGCCAGCAGCTTGGGATCGCAACAAGAGACCCAGTACTTC. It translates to CASSLGSQQETQYF.